These 18 T cell receptor beta chains share one sample of origin, sequenced in a study of cytomegalovirus exposure and HLA in healthy donors. Amplification used 60 Vbeta primers and 13 Jbeta primers. Only in-frame clones appear in the TCRdb table, and some are missing; sequencing was by immunoSEQ multiplex PCR. The sample lists about 89,000 clones, roughly 80% occurring once. The sample taken for sequencing was PBMCs. Receptor source: a male donor in good health and CMV-seronegative.

Of note for this clone: Other DNA sequences in the sample encode the same CDR3. The rearrangement links TRBV9 to TRBJ2-3; the D is unclear. Germline V CDR1 and CDR2: SGDLS, YYNGEE. The CDR3 covers 13 residues. V was pared by 0 bases and J by 5 bases, with 7 bases between. The CDR3 DNA sequence: TGTGCCAGCAGCGTAGGAGAGAGAGATACGCAGTATTTT. The encoded protein is CASSVGERDTQYF. Supplemented by reference TRBV9 and TRBJ2-3, the full variable domain reads DSGVTQTPKHLITATGQRVTLRCSPRSGDLSVYWYQQSLDQGLQFLIQYYNGEERAKGNILERFSAQQFPDLHSELNLSSLELGDSALYFCASSVGERDTQYFGPGTRLTVL.

The genes are TRBV5-6 and TRBJ1-4; D call uncertain. This CDR3 contains 14 residues. V lost 1 base, J lost 4 bases, and 8 bases lay in between. The germline gives CDR1 SGHDT, CDR2 YYEEEE. The CDR3 spells CASSLLGSNEKLFF. Here the CDR3 DNA reads TGTGCCAGCAGCTTGCTAGGCAGTAATGAAAAACTGTTTTTT.

The chain carries TRBV11-2 and TRBJ1-5; D remains ambiguous. Germline CDR1 SGHAT, CDR2 FQNNGV. V lost 3 bases to trimming and J lost 6 bases, with 9 bases between them. This CDR3 has 13 residues. This CDR3 reads CASSFQARQPQHF. CDR3 DNA: TGTGCCAGCAGCTTCCAGGCCCGTCAGCCCCAGCATTTT.

The chain recombines TRBV5-6 with TRBJ1-3; tentative D call: TRBD1 (6 bases). Germline CDR1 SGHDT, CDR2 YYEEEE. The V end lost 4 bases, the J end lost 9 bases, and 11 bases lay between the germline ends. CDR3 length: 12 residues. CDR3 nucleotides: TGTGCCAGCAGCCTCCAAGGGGGCACCATATATTTT. Protein product: CASSLQGGTIYF.

This chain connects TRBV28 to TRBJ2-1; 7 bases map to TRBD2. CDR1 and CDR2 (germline): MDHEN, SYDVKM. This CDR3 region has 15 residues. V shed 2 bases and J 5 bases; nucleotides not matched to a gene: 6. This chain's CDR3 is CASSLGASGDNEQFF. For the CDR3, the DNA is TGTGCCAGCAGTTTAGGGGCTAGCGGAGACAATGAGCAGTTCTTC. The complete variable domain, with remaining parts taken from reference TRBV28 and TRBJ2-1, reads DVKVTQSSRYLVKRTGEKVFLECVQDMDHENMFWYRQDPGLGLRLIYFSYDVKMKEKGDIPEGYSVSREKKERFSLILESASTNQTSMYLCASSLGASGDNEQFFGPGTRLTVL.

V is TRBV5-1 and J is TRBJ2-1, with 8 bases lining up with TRBD1. The CDR3 runs 16 residues. V was clipped by 0 bases and J by 10 bases; unmatched bases: 12. Germline values: CDR1 SGHRS, CDR2 YFSETQ. DNA for the CDR3: TGCGCCAGCAGCTTGGCCATTGGACAGGGCTCGTGGGAGCAGTTCTTC. It yields the protein CASSLAIGQGSWEQFF.

CDR3 sequence: CASSRTTTGATEAFF. In DNA form, the CDR3 reads TGTGCCAGCAGCCGGACCACGACAGGGGCCACTGAAGCTTTCTTT. V gene TRBV5-4 combines with J gene TRBJ1-1, with 8 bases fitting TRBD1. V lost 4 bases, J lost 4 bases, and 9 bases stayed unmatched. The CDR3 has 15 residues. Germline CDR1 reads SGHNT; CDR2 reads YYREEE (reference sequence).

The chain recombines TRBV5-1 with TRBJ2-3, with TRBD1 identical over 8 bases. Germline values: CDR1 SGHRS, CDR2 YFSETQ. The trim removed 1 base at V and 4 bases at J, leaving 2 bases unmatched. The CDR3 is made up of 14 amino acids. The DNA of the CDR3 is TGCGCCAGCAGCTTGCAGGGGGCGGCAGATACGCAGTATTTT. Translation: CASSLQGAADTQYF.

The V call is TRBV7-2, the J call TRBJ2-1, with 8 positions matching TRBD2. V was clipped by 4 bases and J by 10 bases; unmatched bases: 9. Per germline, CDR1 SGHTA and CDR2 FQGNSA. The CDR3 spans 14 residues. CDR3 nucleotide sequence: TGTGCCAGCAGCTCATCCGGGACTAGGGAAGAGCAGTTCTTC. This sequence encodes CASSSSGTREEQFF.

This chain uses TRBV2 with TRBJ1-4, with 10 bases identical to TRBD1. The V gene end was trimmed by 5 bases and the J gene end by 4 bases; junction bases not matched to a gene: 4. The CDR3 is 15 residues long. Germline lookup yields CDR1 SNHLY and CDR2 FYNNEI. DNA of the CDR3: TGTGCCAGCAGTACCGACAGGGGGCGTAATGAAAAACTGTTTTTT. Its translation is CASSTDRGRNEKLFF.

The count of this clone is one. The chain uses TRBV10-3 and TRBJ2-1, with 7 bases aligning to TRBD2. The CDR3 length is 16 residues. With 6 bases clipped from V and 5 bases from J, the junction kept 13 bases outside the gene matches. CDR1 ENHRY and CDR2 SYGVKD come from the germline V gene. The DNA for the CDR3 is TGTGCCATCAGAAGCCCTAGCGGCCCTCTGGACAATGAGCAGTTCTTC. Protein sequence: CAIRSPSGPLDNEQFF.

The chain employs TRBV5-1 and TRBJ1-2, with 8 bases aligning to TRBD1. Germline trimming cut 0 bases from V and 6 bases from J; bases unmatched to any gene: 4. Germline CDR1 SGHRS, CDR2 YFSETQ. There are 14 residues in the CDR3. The CDR3 reads CASSLGTGSDGYTF. The CDR3 bases are TGCGCCAGCAGCTTGGGGACAGGGTCGGATGGCTACACCTTC.

The rearrangement links TRBV27 to TRBJ1-2; tentatively, D is TRBD1 (6 bases). The germline CDR1 and CDR2 sequences are MNHEY and SMNVEV (reference sequence). This CDR3 is built from 18 residues. V shed 2 bases and J shed 0 bases, with 19 bases lying between them. CDR3 amino acids: CASSLRSGTTYSNYGYTF. DNA of the CDR3: TGTGCCAGCAGTTTAAGGTCCGGGACAACTTATTCTAACTATGGCTACACCTTC.

Only a few counts were recorded for this clone. The chain uses TRBV9 and TRBJ2-3; no reliable D call. Between the trimmed V and J ends, which lost 1 base and 4 bases, there was a span of 4 bases. CDR3 size: 12 residues. The germline V gene encodes CDR1 SGDLS and CDR2 YYNGEE. CDR3 bases: TGTGCCAGCAGCGTAATCTCAGATACGCAGTATTTT. Residues: CASSVISDTQYF. The full variable domain, with the rest looked up from reference TRBV9 and TRBJ2-3, is DSGVTQTPKHLITATGQRVTLRCSPRSGDLSVYWYQQSLDQGLQFLIQYYNGEERAKGNILERFSAQQFPDLHSELNLSSLELGDSALYFCASSVISDTQYFGPGTRLTVL.

This chain links TRBV29-1 with TRBJ1-1; D is ambiguous. V dropped 5 bases and J dropped 7 bases, with 14 bases sitting between them. Per germline, CDR1 SQVTM and CDR2 ANQGSEA. The CDR3 is 12 amino acids. The CDR3 DNA sequence: TGCAGCGTTACTCGACTTTCTAGTGAAGCTTTCTTT. It yields the protein CSVTRLSSEAFF.

The CDR3 spells CAMRDRCRRNQPQHF. Here the CDR3 DNA reads TGTGCCATGAGGGACAGGTGTCGACGCAATCAGCCCCAGCATTTT. The V call is TRBV19, the J call TRBJ1-5, with 8 bases fitting TRBD1. Per germline, CDR1 LNHDA and CDR2 SQIVND (reference sequence). The CDR3 contains 15 residues. The junction had 10 bases not matched to a gene; V was cut back by 10 bases and J by 2 bases. Complete variable domain (other parts from reference TRBV19 and TRBJ1-5): DGGITQSPKYLFRKEGQNVTLSCEQNLNHDAMYWYRQDPGQGLRLIYYSQIVNDFQKGDIAEGYSVSREKKESFPLTVTSAQKNPTAFYLCAMRDRCRRNQPQHFGDGTRLSIL.

This clone was detected a few times. The CDR3 is CASSATGAFNQPQHF. The CDR3, as DNA: TGTGCCAGTAGTGCAACAGGGGCTTTCAATCAGCCCCAGCATTTT. V is TRBV19 and J is TRBJ1-5; TRBD1 aligns across 7 bases. V lost 5 bases, J lost 3 bases, and 7 bases stayed unmatched. CDR3 length: 15 amino acids. Germline CDR1 and CDR2: LNHDA and SQIVND (reference sequence).

V usage is TRBV4-3 and J usage is TRBJ2-7; 8 nucleotides line up with TRBD1. The CDR3 length is 15 residues. With V trimmed by 3 bases and J by 4 bases, 8 bases remained unmatched. Germline lookup yields CDR1 LGHNA and CDR2 YSLEER. CDR3 sequence: CASSQGQGAGYEQYF. DNA of the CDR3: TGCGCCAGCAGCCAGGGGCAGGGGGCGGGGTACGAGCAGTACTTC.